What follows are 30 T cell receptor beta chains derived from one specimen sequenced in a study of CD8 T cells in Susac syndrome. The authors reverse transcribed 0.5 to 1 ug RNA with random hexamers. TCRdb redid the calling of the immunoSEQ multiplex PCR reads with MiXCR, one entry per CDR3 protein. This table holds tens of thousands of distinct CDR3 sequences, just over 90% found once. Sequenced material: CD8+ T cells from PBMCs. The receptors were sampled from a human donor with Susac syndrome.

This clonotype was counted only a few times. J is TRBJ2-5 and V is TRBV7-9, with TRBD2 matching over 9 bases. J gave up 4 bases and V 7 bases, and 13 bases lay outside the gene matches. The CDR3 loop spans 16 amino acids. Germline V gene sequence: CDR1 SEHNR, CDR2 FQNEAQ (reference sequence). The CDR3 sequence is CASTPLGGGARETQYF. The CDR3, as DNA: TGTGCCAGCACCCCCTTGGGCGGGGGGGCTAGAGAGACCCAGTACTTC. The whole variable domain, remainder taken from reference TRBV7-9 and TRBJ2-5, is DTGVSQNPRHKITKRGQNVTFRCDPISEHNRLYWYRQTLGQGPEFLTYFQNEAQLEKSRLLSDRFSAERPKGSFSTLEIQRTEQGDSAMYLCASTPLGGGARETQYFGPGTRLLVL.

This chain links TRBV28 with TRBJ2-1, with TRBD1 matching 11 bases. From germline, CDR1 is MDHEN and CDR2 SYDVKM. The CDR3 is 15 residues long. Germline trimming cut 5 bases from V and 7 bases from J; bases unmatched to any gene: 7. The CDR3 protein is CASSTGTGGVNEQFF. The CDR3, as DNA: TGTGCCAGCAGTACCGGGACAGGGGGAGTGAATGAGCAGTTCTTC.

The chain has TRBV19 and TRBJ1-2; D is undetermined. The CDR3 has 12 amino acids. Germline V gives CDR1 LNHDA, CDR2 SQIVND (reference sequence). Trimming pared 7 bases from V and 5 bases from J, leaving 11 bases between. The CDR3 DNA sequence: TGTGCCAGTACCCGTTCGGGGTATGGCTACACCTTC. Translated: CASTRSGYGYTF.

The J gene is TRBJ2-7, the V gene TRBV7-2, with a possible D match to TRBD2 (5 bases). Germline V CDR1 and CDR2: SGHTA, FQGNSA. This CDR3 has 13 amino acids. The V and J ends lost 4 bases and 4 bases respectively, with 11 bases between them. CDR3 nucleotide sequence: TGTGCCAGCAGCTATCGCGGGCAATACGAGCAGTACTTC. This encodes CASSYRGQYEQYF.

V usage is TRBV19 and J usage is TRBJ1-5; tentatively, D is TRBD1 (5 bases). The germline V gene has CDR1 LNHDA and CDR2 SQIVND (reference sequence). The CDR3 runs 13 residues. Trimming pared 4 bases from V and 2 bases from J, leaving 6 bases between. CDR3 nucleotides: TGTGCCAGTAGTACGGGGGGCAATCAGCCCCAGCATTTT. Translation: CASSTGGNQPQHF.

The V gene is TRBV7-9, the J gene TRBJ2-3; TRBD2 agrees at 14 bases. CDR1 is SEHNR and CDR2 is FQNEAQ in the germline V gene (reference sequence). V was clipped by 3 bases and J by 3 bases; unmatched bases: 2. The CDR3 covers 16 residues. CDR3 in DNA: TGTGCCAGCAGCTTGACTAGCGGGGGGGTGACAGATACGCAGTATTTT. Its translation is CASSLTSGGVTDTQYF.

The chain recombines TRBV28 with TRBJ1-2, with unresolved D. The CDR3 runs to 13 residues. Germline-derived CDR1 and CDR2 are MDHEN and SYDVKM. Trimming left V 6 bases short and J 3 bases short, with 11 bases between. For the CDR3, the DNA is TGTGCCAGCAGCCCGGACCTTTACTATGGCTACACCTTC. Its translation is CASSPDLYYGYTF.

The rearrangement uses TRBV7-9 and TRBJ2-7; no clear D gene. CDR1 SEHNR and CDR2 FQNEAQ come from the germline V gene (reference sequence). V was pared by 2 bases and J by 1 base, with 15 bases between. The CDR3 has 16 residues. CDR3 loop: CASSLTLGFFSYEQYF. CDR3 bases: TGTGCCAGCAGCTTAACTTTGGGGTTCTTTTCCTACGAGCAGTACTTC.

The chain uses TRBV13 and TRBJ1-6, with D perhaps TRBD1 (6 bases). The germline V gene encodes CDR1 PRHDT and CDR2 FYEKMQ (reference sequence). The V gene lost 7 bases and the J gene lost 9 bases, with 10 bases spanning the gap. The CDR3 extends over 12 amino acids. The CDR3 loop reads CASTEGGSPLHF. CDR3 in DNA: TGTGCCAGCACCGAGGGGGGTTCACCCCTCCACTTT.

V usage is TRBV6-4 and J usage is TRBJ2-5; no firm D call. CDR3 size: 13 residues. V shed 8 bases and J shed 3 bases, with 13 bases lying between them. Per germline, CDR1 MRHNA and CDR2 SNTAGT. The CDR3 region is CASAINGEETQYF. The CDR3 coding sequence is TGTGCCAGCGCCATTAATGGAGAAGAGACCCAGTACTTC.

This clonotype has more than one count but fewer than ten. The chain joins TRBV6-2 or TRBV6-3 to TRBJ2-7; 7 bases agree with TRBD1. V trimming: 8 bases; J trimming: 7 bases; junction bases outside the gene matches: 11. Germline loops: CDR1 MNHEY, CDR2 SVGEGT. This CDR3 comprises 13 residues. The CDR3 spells CASAGTEGSEQYF. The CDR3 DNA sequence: TGTGCCAGCGCCGGGACAGAGGGATCGGAGCAGTACTTC.

The CDR3 DNA is TGTGCCAGCAGCTTTGGGCGTGGTTGGCAGTATTTT. This encodes CASSFGRGWQYF. V gene TRBV13 combines with J gene TRBJ2-3; D uncertain. The CDR3 sequence is 12 residues long. The V gene's germline CDR1 is PRHDT and CDR2 FYEKMQ (reference sequence). Trimming shortened V by 3 bases and J by 11 bases, and 12 bases separated the two germline ends.

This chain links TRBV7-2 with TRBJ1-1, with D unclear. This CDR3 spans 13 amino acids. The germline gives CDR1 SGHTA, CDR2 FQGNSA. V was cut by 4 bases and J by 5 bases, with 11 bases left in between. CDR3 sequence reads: CASSSWASTEAFF. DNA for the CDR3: TGTGCCAGCAGCTCCTGGGCCTCGACTGAAGCTTTCTTT. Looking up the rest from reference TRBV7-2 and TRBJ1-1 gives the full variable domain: GAGVSQSPSNKVTEKGKDVELRCDPISGHTALYWYRQSLGQGLEFLIYFQGNSAPDKSGLPSDRFSAERTGGSVSTLTIQRTQQEDSAVYLCASSSWASTEAFFGQGTRLTVV.

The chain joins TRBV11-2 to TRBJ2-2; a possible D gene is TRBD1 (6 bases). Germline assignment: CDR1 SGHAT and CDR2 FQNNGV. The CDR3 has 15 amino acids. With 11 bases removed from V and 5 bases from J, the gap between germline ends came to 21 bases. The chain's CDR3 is CAGRSRDNPTGELFF. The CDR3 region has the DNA TGTGCCGGCCGGTCCCGGGACAACCCGACCGGGGAGCTGTTTTTT.

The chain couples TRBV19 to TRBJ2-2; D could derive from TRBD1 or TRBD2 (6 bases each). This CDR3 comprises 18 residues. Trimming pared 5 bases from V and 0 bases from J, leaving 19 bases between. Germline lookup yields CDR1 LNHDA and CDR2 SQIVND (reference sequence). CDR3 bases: TGTGCCAGTAGTCCGCGACCAGGGGAGGTTCCGAACACCGGGGAGCTGTTTTTT. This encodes CASSPRPGEVPNTGELFF.

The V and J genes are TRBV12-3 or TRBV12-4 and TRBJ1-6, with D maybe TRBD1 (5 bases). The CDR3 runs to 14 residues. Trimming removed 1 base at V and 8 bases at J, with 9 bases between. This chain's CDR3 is CASSLGGAYSPLHF. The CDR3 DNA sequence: TGTGCCAGCAGTTTAGGAGGGGCGTATTCACCCCTCCACTTT.

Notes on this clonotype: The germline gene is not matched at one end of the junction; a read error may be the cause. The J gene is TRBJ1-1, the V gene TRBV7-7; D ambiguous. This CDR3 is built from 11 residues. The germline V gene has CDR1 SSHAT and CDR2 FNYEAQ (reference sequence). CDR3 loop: CASSLEDEAFF. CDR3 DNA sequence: TGTGCTAGCAGCTTAGAGGATGAAGCTTTCTTT.

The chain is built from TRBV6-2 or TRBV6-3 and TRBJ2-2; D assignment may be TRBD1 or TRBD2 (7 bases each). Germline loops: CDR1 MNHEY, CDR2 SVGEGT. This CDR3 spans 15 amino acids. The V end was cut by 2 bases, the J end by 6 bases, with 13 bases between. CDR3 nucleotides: TGTGCCAGCAGTTACGTGGCAGGGGGGGCCGGGGAGCTGTTTTTT. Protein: CASSYVAGGAGELFF.

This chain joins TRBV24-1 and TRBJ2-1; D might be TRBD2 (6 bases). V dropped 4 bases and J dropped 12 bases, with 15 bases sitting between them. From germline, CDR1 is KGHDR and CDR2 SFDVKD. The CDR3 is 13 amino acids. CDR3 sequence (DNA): TGTGCCACCAGTGACCCACCATGGCGGGGGCAGTTCTTC. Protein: CATSDPPWRGQFF.

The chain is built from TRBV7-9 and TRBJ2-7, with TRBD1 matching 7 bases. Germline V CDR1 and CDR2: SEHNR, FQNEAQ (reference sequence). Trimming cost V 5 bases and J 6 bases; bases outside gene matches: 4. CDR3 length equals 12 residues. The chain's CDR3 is CASSLTGAEQYF. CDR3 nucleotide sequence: TGTGCCAGCAGCCTCACAGGGGCCGAGCAGTACTTC. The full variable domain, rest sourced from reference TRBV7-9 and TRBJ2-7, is DTGVSQNPRHKITKRGQNVTFRCDPISEHNRLYWYRQTLGQGPEFLTYFQNEAQLEKSRLLSDRFSAERPKGSFSTLEIQRTEQGDSAMYLCASSLTGAEQYFGPGTRLTVT.

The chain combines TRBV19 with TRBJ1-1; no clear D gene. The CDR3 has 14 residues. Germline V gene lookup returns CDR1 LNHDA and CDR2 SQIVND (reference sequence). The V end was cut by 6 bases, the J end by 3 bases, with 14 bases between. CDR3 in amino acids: CASSYPARYTEAFF. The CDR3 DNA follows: TGTGCCAGTAGCTACCCGGCGAGGTACACTGAAGCTTTCTTT.

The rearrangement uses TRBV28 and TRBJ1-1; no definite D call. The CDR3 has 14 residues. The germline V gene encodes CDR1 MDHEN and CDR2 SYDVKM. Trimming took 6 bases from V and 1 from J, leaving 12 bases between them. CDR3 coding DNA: TGTGCCAGCAGCGCAATCTCGGGGAACACTGAAGCTTTCTTT. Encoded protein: CASSAISGNTEAFF.

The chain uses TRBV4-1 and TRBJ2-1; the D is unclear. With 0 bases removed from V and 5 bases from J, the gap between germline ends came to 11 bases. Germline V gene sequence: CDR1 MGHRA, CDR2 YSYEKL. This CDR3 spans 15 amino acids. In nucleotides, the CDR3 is TGCGCCAGCAGCCAAGACCTTCTACTTAACAATGAGCAGTTCTTC. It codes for CASSQDLLLNNEQFF.

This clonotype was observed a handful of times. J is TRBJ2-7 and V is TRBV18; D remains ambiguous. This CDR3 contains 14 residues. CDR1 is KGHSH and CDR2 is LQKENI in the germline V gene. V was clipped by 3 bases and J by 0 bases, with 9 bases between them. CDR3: CASSPGEVSYEQYF. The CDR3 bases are TGTGCCAGCTCACCCGGAGAGGTCTCCTACGAGCAGTACTTC.

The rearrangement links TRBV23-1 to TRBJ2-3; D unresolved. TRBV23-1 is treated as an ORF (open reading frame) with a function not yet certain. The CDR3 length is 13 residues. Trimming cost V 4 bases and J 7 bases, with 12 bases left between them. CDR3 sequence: CASSPFRKYTQYF. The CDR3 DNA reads TGCGCCAGCAGTCCGTTCAGGAAGTATACGCAGTATTTT.

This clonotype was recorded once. The DNA of the CDR3 is TGTGCCAGCAGTTGGGGGGAAGGCTCCTACAATGAGCAGTTCTTC. Translation: CASSWGEGSYNEQFF. The rearrangement joins TRBV27 to TRBJ2-1; a possible D gene is TRBD2 (6 bases). The V gene lost 4 bases and the J gene lost 0 bases, with 10 bases spanning the gap. Germline CDR1 and CDR2: MNHEY and SMNVEV (reference sequence). This CDR3 has 15 amino acids.

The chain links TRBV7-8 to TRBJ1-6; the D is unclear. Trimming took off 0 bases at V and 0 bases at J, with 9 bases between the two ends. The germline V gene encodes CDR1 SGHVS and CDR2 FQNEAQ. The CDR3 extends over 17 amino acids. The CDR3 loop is CASSLAPISSYNSPLHF. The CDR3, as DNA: TGTGCCAGCAGCTTAGCCCCGATAAGCTCCTATAATTCACCCCTCCACTTT.

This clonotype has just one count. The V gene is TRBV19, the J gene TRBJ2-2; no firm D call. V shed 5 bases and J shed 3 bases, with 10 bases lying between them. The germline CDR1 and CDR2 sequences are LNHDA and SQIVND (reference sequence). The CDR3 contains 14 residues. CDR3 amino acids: CASSDTPYTGELFF. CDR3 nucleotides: TGTGCCAGTAGTGATACCCCCTACACCGGGGAGCTGTTTTTT.

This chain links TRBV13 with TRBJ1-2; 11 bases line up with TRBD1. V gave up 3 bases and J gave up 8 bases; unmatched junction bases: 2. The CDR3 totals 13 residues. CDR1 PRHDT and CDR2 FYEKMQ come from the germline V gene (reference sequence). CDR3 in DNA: TGTGCCAGCAGCTTGGGACAGGGGGGAGGCTACACCTTC. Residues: CASSLGQGGGYTF.

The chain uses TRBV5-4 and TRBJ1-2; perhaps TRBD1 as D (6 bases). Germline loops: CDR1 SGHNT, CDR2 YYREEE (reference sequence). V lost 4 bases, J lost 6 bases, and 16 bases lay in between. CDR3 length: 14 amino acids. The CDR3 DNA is TGTGCCAGCAGCGAAGGGACATTAAAGGATGGCTACACCTTC. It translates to CASSEGTLKDGYTF.